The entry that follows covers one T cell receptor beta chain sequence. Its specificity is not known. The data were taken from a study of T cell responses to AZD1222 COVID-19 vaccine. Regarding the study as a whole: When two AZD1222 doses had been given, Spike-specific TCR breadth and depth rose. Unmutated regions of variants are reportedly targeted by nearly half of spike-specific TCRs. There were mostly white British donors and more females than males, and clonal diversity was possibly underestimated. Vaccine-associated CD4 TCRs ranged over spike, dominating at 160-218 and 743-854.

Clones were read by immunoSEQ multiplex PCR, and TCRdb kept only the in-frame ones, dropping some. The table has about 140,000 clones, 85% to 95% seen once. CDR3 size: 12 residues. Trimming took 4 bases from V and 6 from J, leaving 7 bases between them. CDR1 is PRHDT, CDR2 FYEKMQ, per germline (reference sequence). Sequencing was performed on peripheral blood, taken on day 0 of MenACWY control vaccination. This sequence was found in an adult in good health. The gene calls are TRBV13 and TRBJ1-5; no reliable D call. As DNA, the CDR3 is TGTGCCAGCAGCTCAGATAGTCAGCCCCAGCATTTT. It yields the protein CASSSDSQPQHF.